One and the same sample provided the 21 T cell receptor beta chains below, sequenced in a study of beta chain features in type 1 diabetes. Overall study findings and caveats: People with Type 1 diabetes carried modestly yet significantly shorter TCRB CDR3s in all four CD4+ subsets.

Sequenced material consisted of expressed TCRB transcripts (all of the isolated RNA was reverse transcribed). The table came from immunoSEQ multiplex PCR; TCRdb's copy has only in-frame clones and leaves some out. The table includes roughly 230,000 clones, 9.5% to 13% detected once. These receptors' antigens are unknown. The sequencing sample was made of naive CD4+ T cells from blood. Every receptor here comes from a man aged 30-40 years with type 1 diabetes.

This clone was seen more than once but under ten times. The chain joins TRBV7-3 to TRBJ1-1; the match to TRBD1 covers 8 bases. Germline loops: CDR1 SGHTA, CDR2 FQGTGA. The CDR3 spans 15 residues. V lost 1 base, J lost 0 bases, and 1 base stayed unmatched. The CDR3 reads CASSLSRGLNTEAFF. As DNA, the CDR3 is TGTGCCAGCAGCTTAAGCAGGGGGCTGAACACTGAAGCTTTCTTT.

The CDR3 sequence is CASSQDAGRQTNYGYTF. The CDR3 nucleotides are TGCGCCAGCAGCCAAGATGCGGGTAGGCAGACGAACTATGGCTACACCTTC. This chain joins TRBV4-3 and TRBJ1-2; no clear D. Germline CDR1 LGHNA, CDR2 YSLEER. The CDR3 is made up of 17 amino acids. The germline V and J ends were trimmed by 0 bases and 2 bases, with 16 bases remaining between them.

The chain uses TRBV5-4 and TRBJ2-3; 8 positions match TRBD1. Germline CDR1 SGHNT, CDR2 YYREEE (reference sequence). V dropped 3 bases and J dropped 2; count of bases not matched to a gene: 5. CDR3 length: 15 amino acids. The chain's CDR3 is CASSSPGQATDTQYF. The CDR3 coding sequence is TGTGCCAGCAGCTCTCCGGGACAGGCCACAGATACGCAGTATTTT.

The sample holds a few counts of this clone. The rearrangement uses TRBV7-2 and TRBJ1-6, with 9 bases that match TRBD1. CDR1 is SGHTA, CDR2 FQGNSA, per germline. The CDR3 spans 15 residues. V was pared by 5 bases and J by 10 bases, with 9 bases of the junction left unmatched. CDR3 sequence: CASSLRDREESPLHF. In DNA, the CDR3 is TGTGCCAGCAGCCTCCGGGACAGGGAAGAGTCACCCCTCCACTTT.

In its sample, this clone was seen many times. The chain joins TRBV4-3 to TRBJ2-3; TRBD2 is a possible D gene (6 bases). Germline V gene sequence: CDR1 LGHNA, CDR2 YSLEER. Trimming took off 1 base at V and 6 bases at J, with 17 bases between the two ends. This CDR3 contains 16 residues. The CDR3 loop reads CASSQAPTSLWDTQYF. The CDR3 DNA reads as TGCGCCAGCAGCCAAGCCCCCACTAGCCTGTGGGATACGCAGTATTTT.

The chain joins TRBV27 to TRBJ2-2; 7 nucleotides agree with TRBD2. Trimming cost V 2 bases and J 2 bases; bases outside gene matches: 5. From germline, CDR1 is MNHEY and CDR2 SMNVEV (reference sequence). The CDR3 covers 16 residues. CDR3 residues: CASSLVGGSNTGELFF. DNA for the CDR3: TGTGCCAGCAGTTTAGTGGGCGGGAGTAACACCGGGGAGCTGTTTTTT.

V and J are TRBV20-1 and TRBJ1-2, with 7 bases identical to TRBD1. Germline V gives CDR1 DFQATT, CDR2 SNEGSKA (reference sequence). The CDR3 loop spans 9 amino acids. J gave up 11 bases and V 5 bases, and 2 bases lay outside the gene matches. This chain's CDR3 is CSAGTAYTF. CDR3 nucleotide sequence: TGCAGTGCTGGGACAGCATACACCTTC.

The chain joins TRBV11-2 to TRBJ1-6, with D possibly being TRBD1 (6 bases). Germline V gene lookup returns CDR1 SGHAT and CDR2 FQNNGV. The CDR3 sequence is 14 residues long. V was shortened by 2 bases and J by 7 bases, with 9 bases between the two germline ends. The CDR3, as DNA: TGTGCCAGCAGCTTAACAGGGTACAATTCACCCCTCCACTTT. It codes for CASSLTGYNSPLHF.

This clone has only a few counts. V and J are TRBV5-4 and TRBJ2-1, with D unclear. The germline V gene has CDR1 SGHNT and CDR2 YYREEE (reference sequence). Trimming shortened V by 4 bases and J by 1 base, and 12 bases separated the two germline ends. The CDR3 spans 15 residues. CDR3 sequence (DNA): TGTGCCAGCAGCCGTACCCCCGGGTCCTACAATGAGCAGTTCTTC. Its protein product is CASSRTPGSYNEQFF.

This clone was detected only a few times. V gene TRBV5-1 combines with J gene TRBJ2-4, with a tentative D call TRBD1 (6 bases). The CDR3 sequence is 17 residues long. The germline V and J ends were trimmed by 6 bases and 1 base, with 20 bases remaining between them. The germline gives CDR1 SGHRS, CDR2 YFSETQ. CDR3 residues: CASTPFGQGMAKNIQYF. DNA of the CDR3: TGCGCCAGCACCCCTTTTGGGCAGGGGATGGCCAAAAACATTCAGTACTTC.

To note about this clone: The CDR3 does not end in the conserved phenylalanine or tryptophan, so this is likely a read error. It is unclear where the CDR3 begins or ends on the DNA, so no DNA is shown, and the CDR3 is as TCRdb lists it. The CDR3 sequence: CAWSDPLGRPGI. This rearrangement joins TRBV30 to TRBJ1-1; the table names TRBD1, a call not compared with the DNA. Germline loops: CDR1 GTSNPN, CDR2 SVGIG (reference sequence). With termini counted, the CDR3 has 12 amino acids.

This chain connects TRBV11-2 to TRBJ2-1; TRBD1 is a possible D gene (6 bases). The CDR3 runs 15 residues. V was pared by 7 bases and J by 5 bases, with 18 bases between. Per the germline V gene, CDR1 is SGHAT and CDR2 is FQNNGV. CDR3 sequence reads: CASTFTRTANNEQFF. The CDR3 DNA reads TGTGCCAGCACCTTCACTCGGACAGCCAACAATGAGCAGTTCTTC.

This clone showed up just a few times. The chain's CDR3 is CASSPGTEVYGYTF. CDR3 bases: TGTGCCAGCTCACCCGGGACAGAGGTCTATGGCTACACCTTC. J is TRBJ1-2 and V is TRBV18, with 7 bases matching TRBD1. The CDR3 spans 14 residues. The germline gives CDR1 KGHSH, CDR2 LQKENI. J lost 4 bases, V lost 3 bases, and 5 bases had no gene match.

This clone was seen a few times. The V call is TRBV10-3, the J call TRBJ1-1; D is unclear. In germline, CDR1 is ENHRY, CDR2 SYGVKD. Trimming stripped 0 bases from V and 1 base from J, with 3 bases between. This CDR3 comprises 13 residues. The CDR3 DNA reads TGTGCCATCAGTGAGTCCAGGAACACTGAAGCTTTCTTT. Protein product: CAISESRNTEAFF.

The chain links TRBV28 to TRBJ1-4; D unclear. The germline CDR1 and CDR2 sequences are MDHEN and SYDVKM. This CDR3 is built from 16 residues. The V gene lost 5 bases and the J gene lost 6 bases, with 19 bases spanning the gap. DNA for the CDR3: TGTGCCAGCAGTCCCCTTACGGCGACTGATTATGAAAAACTGTTTTTT. As protein: CASSPLTATDYEKLFF.

The chain has TRBV13 and TRBJ2-7, with D tentatively TRBD2 (5 bases). The germline V gene has CDR1 PRHDT and CDR2 FYEKMQ (reference sequence). Between the trimmed V and J ends, which lost 3 bases and 11 bases, there was a span of 23 bases. This CDR3 has 15 residues. Here the CDR3 reads CASSFSGTVSSVKYF. The CDR3 DNA sequence: TGTGCCAGCAGCTTTTCGGGAACAGTGTCCAGCGTGAAGTACTTC.

The chain employs TRBV27 and TRBJ1-1; 10 nucleotides agree with TRBD1. The CDR3 runs to 16 residues. V was pared by 4 bases and J by 5 bases, with 10 bases of the junction left unmatched. Per germline, CDR1 MNHEY and CDR2 SMNVEV (reference sequence). The CDR3 bases are TGTGCCAGCAGTTGGTGGGACAGGGGAGGTTGGACTGAAGCTTTCTTT. Its protein product is CASSWWDRGGWTEAFF.

The CDR3 sequence: CAGGTGASYEQFF. As DNA, the CDR3 is TGTGCCGGGGGGACAGGGGCATCTTACGAGCAGTTCTTC. The V call is TRBV28, the J call TRBJ2-1; 10 bases line up with TRBD1. The CDR3 runs to 13 residues. Per germline, CDR1 MDHEN and CDR2 SYDVKM. Unmatched junction bases numbered 11, after V lost 11 bases and J lost 10 bases.

In this sample, this clone turned up a few times. The rearrangement links TRBV30 to TRBJ1-5; D is unclear. From germline, CDR1 is GTSNPN and CDR2 SVGIG (reference sequence). This CDR3 is built from 13 residues. V was clipped by 4 bases and J by 3 bases, with 10 bases between them. The CDR3 region is CAWNGELNQPQHF. DNA for the CDR3: TGTGCCTGGAATGGAGAGCTCAATCAGCCCCAGCATTTT.

This clone has only a few counts. The chain has TRBV29-1 and TRBJ2-5; 8 nucleotides align to TRBD2. This CDR3 is 12 amino acids long. The junction had 3 bases not matched to a gene; V was cut back by 6 bases and J by 3 bases. Germline V gene lookup returns CDR1 SQVTM and CDR2 ANQGSEA. The CDR3 spells CSVLSGEETQYF. The CDR3 DNA reads TGCAGCGTCCTTAGCGGGGAAGAGACCCAGTACTTC.

This clone has only a few counts. The chain links TRBV30 to TRBJ2-1; 7 bases align to TRBD2. Unmatched junction bases numbered 11, after V lost 4 bases and J lost 5 bases. The CDR3 spans 15 residues. The germline V gene encodes CDR1 GTSNPN and CDR2 SVGIG (reference sequence). CDR3 residues: CAWTNLAVINNEQFF. DNA for the CDR3: TGTGCCTGGACAAACCTAGCGGTTATCAACAATGAGCAGTTCTTC.